This T cell receptor beta chain was observed in a study of OX40 agonist ivuxolimab in advanced cancers. Across the whole study: A diagnosis of hepatocellular carcinoma, melanoma, renal cell or head and neck cancer was present in dose-escalation patients. General study points: Dosing at 0.1 to 3.0 mg/kg was accompanied by clonal expansion of CD4+ and CD8+ blood T cells by week 6.

Measured with immunoSEQ multiplex PCR; TCRdb has only the in-frame clones, and not every one. The sample lists roughly 50,000 clones, just under 90% seen once, with 10% in the top ten. With respect to this clone: Its target is not known.

Patients with autoimmune history or systemic immunosuppression were excluded. V dropped 4 bases and J dropped 3; count of bases not matched to a gene: 5. Germline CDR1 reads SGHAT; CDR2 reads FQNNGV. The CDR3 loop spans 17 amino acids. This sequence joins TRBV11-2 and TRBJ2-2; 13 positions agree with TRBD2. This TCR was sampled from an adult with an advanced solid tumor such as melanoma, head and neck, liver or kidney cancer. Sample: CD4+ or CD8+ T cells sorted from blood, taken in a trial of the OX40 agonist ivuxolimab. The CDR3 coding sequence is TGTGCCAGCAGCTCCCAAGGACTAGCGGGGGACACCGGGGAGCTGTTTTTT. This sequence encodes CASSSQGLAGDTGELFF.